The clone carrying this TCR beta chain was counted a few times. Its antigen is unknown. The repertoire was sequenced with immunoSEQ multiplex PCR; TCRdb's copy has only in-frame clones and lacks some. Found here are around 90,000 clones, about nine tenths of them singletons; the top ten hold more than 0.25%. CDR3 size: 12 residues. Germline V gene data show CDR1 as SGHRS and CDR2 as YFSETQ. V was cut by 5 bases and J by 1 base, with 6 bases left in between. This record comes from a study of OX40 agonist ivuxolimab in advanced cancers. Study observations and caveats: Expanded clones tended on average to be more numerous among CD8+ T cells than CD4+. Partial responders dosed at 0.1-3.0 mg/kg displayed clonal expansion ranking among the lowest. Some of the nonresponding patients also showed low levels of normalized T-cell clonal expansion.

The J gene is TRBJ1-1, the V gene TRBV5-1; unclear D gene. The receptor was derived from an adult with an advanced solid tumor such as melanoma, head and neck, liver or kidney cancer. Sequencing used CD4+ or CD8+ T cells sorted from blood, obtained in a trial of the OX40 agonist ivuxolimab. The CDR3 region is CASRRENTEAFF. The DNA of the CDR3 is TGCGCCAGCAGGAGGGAGAACACTGAAGCTTTCTTT.